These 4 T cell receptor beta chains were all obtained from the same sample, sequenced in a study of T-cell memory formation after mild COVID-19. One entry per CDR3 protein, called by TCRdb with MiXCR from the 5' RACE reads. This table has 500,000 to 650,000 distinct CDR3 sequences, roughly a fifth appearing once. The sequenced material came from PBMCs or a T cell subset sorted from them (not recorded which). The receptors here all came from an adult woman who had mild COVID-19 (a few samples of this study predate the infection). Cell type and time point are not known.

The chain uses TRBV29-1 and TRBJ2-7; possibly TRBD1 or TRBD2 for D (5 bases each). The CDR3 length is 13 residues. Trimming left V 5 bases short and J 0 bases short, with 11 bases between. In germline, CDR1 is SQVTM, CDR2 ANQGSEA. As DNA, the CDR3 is TGCAGCGTTCCTGGGACGATCTCCTACGAGCAGTACTTC. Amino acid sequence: CSVPGTISYEQYF.

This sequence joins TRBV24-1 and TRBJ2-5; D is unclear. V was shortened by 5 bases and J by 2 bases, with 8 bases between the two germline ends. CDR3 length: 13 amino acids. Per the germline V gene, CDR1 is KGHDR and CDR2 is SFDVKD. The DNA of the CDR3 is TGTGCCACCAGTGGAACGCCACAAGAGACCCAGTACTTC. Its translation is CATSGTPQETQYF.

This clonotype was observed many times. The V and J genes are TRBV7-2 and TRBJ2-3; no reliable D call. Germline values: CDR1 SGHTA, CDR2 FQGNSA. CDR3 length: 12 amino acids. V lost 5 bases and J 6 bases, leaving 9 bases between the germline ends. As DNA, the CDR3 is TGTGCCAGCAGCCAGAAGGTGGATACGCAGTATTTT. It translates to CASSQKVDTQYF.

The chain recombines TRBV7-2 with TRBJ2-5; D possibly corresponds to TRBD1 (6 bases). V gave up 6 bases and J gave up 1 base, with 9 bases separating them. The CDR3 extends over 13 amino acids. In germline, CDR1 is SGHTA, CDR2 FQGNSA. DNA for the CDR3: TGTGCCAGCAGAAGGACAGCCCAAGAGACCCAGTACTTC. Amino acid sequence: CASRRTAQETQYF.